The clone carrying this TCR beta chain has just a few counts. The data were obtained in a study of T-cell reconstitution after alpha-beta-depleted transplantation in children. Deletions cut 5 bases from V and 0 bases from J, with 10 bases between. The CDR3 length is 14 residues. Unique molecular identifiers were used in preparing the TCRbeta library. One entry per CDR3 protein, called by TCRdb with MiXCR from the PCR reads. The sample lists some 78,000 distinct CDR3 sequences; 11% to 15% were seen once. The receptor comes from a male patient between 2 and 15 years old who had a stem cell transplant for acute lymphoblastic leukemia, so the T cells may come from the graft donor. Sequences were derived from PBMCs, mostly from graft donor cells, sampled 180 days after TCRalphabeta/CD19-depleted stem cell transplant. The chain uses TRBV12-3 or TRBV12-4 and TRBJ2-5; D ambiguous. The CDR3 DNA follows: TGTGCCAGCAGTCCCTGGGGTAACCAAGAGACCCAGTACTTC. Translation: CASSPWGNQETQYF.